The clone carrying this T cell receptor (beta chain) was detected many times. Its specificity is unknown. Isolation of PBMCs was performed on 8.5 to 10 ml fresh peripheral blood. Germline V CDR1 and CDR2: MDHEN, SYDVKM. Trimming at V came to 3 bases and at J to 11 bases, leaving 5 bases not matched to a gene. CDR3 length equals 13 residues. Researchers took RNA transcripts and amplified the TCR beta CDR3 regions from them. Carried out on the TCR CDR3, a first-round RT-PCR used the HTBI primer set. MiXCR, applied by TCRdb to the multiplex PCR reads, yields one record per CDR3 protein. The table lists under 400,000 distinct CDR3 sequences, around 17% of them singletons. This entry comes from a study of T cells in Graves' hyperthyroidism and ophthalmopathy. General study findings and limits: Ophthalmopathy onset followed model prediction by a median roughly six months. Stable hyperthyroidism was told apart from ophthalmopathy by a model built on 13 V-J features. Most expanded thyroid clonotypes above 0.001 recurred in blood.

The V and J genes are TRBV28 and TRBJ1-1; 11 bases map to TRBD1. This receptor was taken from a man under 40 with Graves' hyperthyroidism. Sequencing was carried out using blood. In nucleotides, the CDR3 is TGTGCCAGCAGTTTGTCTGGACAGGGGGCGGCTTTCTTT. Protein: CASSLSGQGAAFF. The full variable domain, its missing parts supplied by reference TRBV28 and TRBJ1-1, is DVKVTQSSRYLVKRTGEKVFLECVQDMDHENMFWYRQDPGLGLRLIYFSYDVKMKEKGDIPEGYSVSREKKERFSLILESASTNQTSMYLCASSLSGQGAAFFGQGTRLTVV.